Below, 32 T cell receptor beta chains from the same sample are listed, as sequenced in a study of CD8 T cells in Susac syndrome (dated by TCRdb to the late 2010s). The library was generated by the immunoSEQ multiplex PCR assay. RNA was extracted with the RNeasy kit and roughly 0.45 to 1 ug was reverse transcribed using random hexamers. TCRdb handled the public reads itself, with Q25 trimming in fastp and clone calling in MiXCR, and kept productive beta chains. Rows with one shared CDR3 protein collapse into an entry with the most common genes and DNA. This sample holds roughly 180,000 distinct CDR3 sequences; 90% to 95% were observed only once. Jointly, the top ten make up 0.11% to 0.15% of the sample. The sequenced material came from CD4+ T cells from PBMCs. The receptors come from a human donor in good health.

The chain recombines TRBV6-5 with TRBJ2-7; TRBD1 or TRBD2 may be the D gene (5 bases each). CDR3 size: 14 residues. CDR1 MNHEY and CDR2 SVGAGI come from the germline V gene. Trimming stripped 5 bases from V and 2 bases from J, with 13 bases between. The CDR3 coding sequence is TGTGCCAGCAGTGAACCGGGACGGGCCTACGAGCAGTACTTC. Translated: CASSEPGRAYEQYF.

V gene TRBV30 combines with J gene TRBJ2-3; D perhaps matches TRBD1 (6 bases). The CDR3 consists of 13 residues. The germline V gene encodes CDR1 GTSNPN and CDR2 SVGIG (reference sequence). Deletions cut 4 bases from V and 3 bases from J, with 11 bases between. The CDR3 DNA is TGTGCCTGGACCGAAGGGGGAACAGATACGCAGTATTTT. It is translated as CAWTEGGTDTQYF.

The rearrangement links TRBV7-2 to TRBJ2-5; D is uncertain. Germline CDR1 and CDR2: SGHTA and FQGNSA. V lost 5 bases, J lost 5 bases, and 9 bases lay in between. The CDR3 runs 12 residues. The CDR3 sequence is CASSRYPETQYF. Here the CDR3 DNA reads TGTGCCAGCAGCCGATACCCGGAGACCCAGTACTTC.

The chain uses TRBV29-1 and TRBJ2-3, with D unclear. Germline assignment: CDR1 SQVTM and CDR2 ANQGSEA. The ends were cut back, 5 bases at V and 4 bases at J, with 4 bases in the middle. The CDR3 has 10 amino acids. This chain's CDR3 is CSVLADTQYF. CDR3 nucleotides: TGCAGCGTTTTAGCAGATACGCAGTATTTT.

CDR3 region: CASSQDRGTLFGEAFF. The CDR3 nucleotides read TGCGCCAGCAGCCAAGATCGAGGGACACTTTTCGGTGAAGCTTTCTTT. This rearrangement joins TRBV4-3 to TRBJ1-1; tentative D call: TRBD1 (6 bases). Between the trimmed V and J ends, which lost 0 bases and 7 bases, there was a span of 18 bases. The CDR3 length is 16 residues. CDR1 LGHNA and CDR2 YSLEER come from the germline V gene.

In DNA, the CDR3 is TGTGCCACCAGTAGCGGAGGGGAGGGCTATGGCTACACCTTC. It is translated as CATSSGGEGYGYTF. The chain combines TRBV15 with TRBJ1-2; weak D call: TRBD1 (5 bases). The CDR3 contains 14 residues. V shed 6 bases and J shed 4 bases, with 15 bases lying between them. The germline CDR1 and CDR2 sequences are LNHNV and YYDKDF (reference sequence).

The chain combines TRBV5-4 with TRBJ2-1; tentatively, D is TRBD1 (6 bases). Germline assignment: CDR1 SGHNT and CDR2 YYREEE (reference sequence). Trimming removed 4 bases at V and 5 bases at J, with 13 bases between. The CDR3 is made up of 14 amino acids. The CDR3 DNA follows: TGTGCCAGCAGCCCTTTGGACAGCGACAATGAGCAGTTCTTC. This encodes CASSPLDSDNEQFF.

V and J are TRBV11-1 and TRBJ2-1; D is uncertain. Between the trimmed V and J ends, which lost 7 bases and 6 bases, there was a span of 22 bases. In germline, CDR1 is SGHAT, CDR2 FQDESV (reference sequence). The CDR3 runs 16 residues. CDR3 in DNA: TGTGCCAGCACCCTGGGCGCAAGCCAGGTGGGCAATGAGCAGTTCTTC. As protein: CASTLGASQVGNEQFF.

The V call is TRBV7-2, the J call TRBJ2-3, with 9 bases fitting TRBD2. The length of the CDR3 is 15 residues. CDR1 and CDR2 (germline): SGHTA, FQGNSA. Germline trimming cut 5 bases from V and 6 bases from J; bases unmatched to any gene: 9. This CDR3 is CASSQRGGGADTQYF. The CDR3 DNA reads TGTGCCAGCAGCCAGCGGGGCGGGGGGGCGGATACGCAGTATTTT.

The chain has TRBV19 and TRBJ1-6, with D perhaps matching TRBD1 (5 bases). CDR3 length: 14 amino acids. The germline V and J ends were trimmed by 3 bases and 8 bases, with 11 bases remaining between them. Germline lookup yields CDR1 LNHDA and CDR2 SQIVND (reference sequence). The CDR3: CASSMQGTHSPLHF. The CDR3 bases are TGTGCCAGTAGTATGCAAGGGACTCATTCACCCCTCCACTTT.

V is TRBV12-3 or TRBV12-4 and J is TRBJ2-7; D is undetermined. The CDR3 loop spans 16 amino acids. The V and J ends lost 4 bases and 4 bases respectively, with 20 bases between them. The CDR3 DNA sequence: TGTGCCAGCAGTTCCCCCCGGTTACGCGGTGAATACGAGCAGTACTTC. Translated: CASSSPRLRGEYEQYF.

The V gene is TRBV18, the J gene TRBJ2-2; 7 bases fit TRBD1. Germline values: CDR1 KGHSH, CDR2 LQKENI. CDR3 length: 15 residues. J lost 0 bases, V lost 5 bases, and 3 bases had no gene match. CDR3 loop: CASSSGQANTGELFF. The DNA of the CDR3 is TGTGCCAGCTCATCCGGACAGGCGAACACCGGGGAGCTGTTTTTT. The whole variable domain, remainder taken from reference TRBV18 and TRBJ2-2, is NAGVMQNPRHLVRRRGQEARLRCSPMKGHSHVYWYRQLPEEGLKFMVYLQKENIIDESGMPKERFSAEFPKEGPSILRIQQVVRGDSAAYFCASSSGQANTGELFFGEGSRLTVL.

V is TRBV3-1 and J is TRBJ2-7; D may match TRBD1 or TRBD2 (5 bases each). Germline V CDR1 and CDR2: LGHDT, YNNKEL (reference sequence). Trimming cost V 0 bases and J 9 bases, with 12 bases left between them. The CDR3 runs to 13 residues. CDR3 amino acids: CASSQDLVGVQYF. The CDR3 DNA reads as TGTGCCAGCAGCCAAGATCTTGTGGGGGTGCAGTACTTC.

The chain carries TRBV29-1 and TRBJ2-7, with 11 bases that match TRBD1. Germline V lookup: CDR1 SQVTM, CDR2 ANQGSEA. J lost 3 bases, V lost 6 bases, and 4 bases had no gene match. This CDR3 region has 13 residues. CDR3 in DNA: TGCAGCGTACGGGACAGGGGGTTCTACGAGCAGTACTTC. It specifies CSVRDRGFYEQYF.

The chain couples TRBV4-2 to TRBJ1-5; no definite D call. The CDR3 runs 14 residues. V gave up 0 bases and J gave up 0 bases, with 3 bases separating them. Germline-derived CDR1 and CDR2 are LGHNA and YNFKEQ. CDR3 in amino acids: CASSQDGSNQPQHF. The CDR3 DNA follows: TGTGCCAGCAGCCAAGATGGTAGCAATCAGCCCCAGCATTTT.

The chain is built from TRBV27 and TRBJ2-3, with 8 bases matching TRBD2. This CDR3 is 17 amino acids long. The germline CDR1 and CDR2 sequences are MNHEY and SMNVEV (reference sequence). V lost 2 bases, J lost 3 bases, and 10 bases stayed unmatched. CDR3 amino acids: CASSLGTRGTRTDTQYF. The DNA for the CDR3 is TGTGCCAGCAGTTTAGGGACTAGGGGAACGAGGACAGATACGCAGTATTTT.

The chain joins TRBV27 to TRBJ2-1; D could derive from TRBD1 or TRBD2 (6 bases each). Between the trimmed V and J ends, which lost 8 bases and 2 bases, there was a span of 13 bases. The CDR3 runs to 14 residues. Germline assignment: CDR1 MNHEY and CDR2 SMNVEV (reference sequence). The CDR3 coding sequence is TGTGCCAGCGGACTCGGGGGCGCCTACAATGAGCAGTTCTTC. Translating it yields CASGLGGAYNEQFF.

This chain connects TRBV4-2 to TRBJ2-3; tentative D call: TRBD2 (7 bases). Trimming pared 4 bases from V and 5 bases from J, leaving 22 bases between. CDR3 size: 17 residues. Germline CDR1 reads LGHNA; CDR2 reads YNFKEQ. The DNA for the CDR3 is TGTGCCAGCAGCCGTACGCCGGGGGGCTCTGAGGGAGATACGCAGTATTTT. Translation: CASSRTPGGSEGDTQYF.

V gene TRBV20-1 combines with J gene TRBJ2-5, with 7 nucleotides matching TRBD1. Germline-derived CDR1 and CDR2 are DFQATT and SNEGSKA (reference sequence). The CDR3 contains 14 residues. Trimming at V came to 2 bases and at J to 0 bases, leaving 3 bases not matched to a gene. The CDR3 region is CSARSGGHQETQYF. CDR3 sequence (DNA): TGCAGTGCTAGATCAGGGGGACACCAAGAGACCCAGTACTTC.

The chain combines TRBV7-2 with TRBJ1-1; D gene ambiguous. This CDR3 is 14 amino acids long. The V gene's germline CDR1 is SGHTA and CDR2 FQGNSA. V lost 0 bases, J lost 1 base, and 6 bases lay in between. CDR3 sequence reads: CASSLAHGNTEAFF. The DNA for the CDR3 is TGTGCCAGCAGCTTAGCGCACGGGAACACTGAAGCTTTCTTT.

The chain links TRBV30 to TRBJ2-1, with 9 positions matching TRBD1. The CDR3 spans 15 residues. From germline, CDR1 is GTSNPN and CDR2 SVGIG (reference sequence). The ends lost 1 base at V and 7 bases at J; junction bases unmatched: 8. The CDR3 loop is CAWSAPGTGRNEQFF. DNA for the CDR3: TGTGCCTGGAGTGCTCCCGGGACAGGGCGGAATGAGCAGTTCTTC.

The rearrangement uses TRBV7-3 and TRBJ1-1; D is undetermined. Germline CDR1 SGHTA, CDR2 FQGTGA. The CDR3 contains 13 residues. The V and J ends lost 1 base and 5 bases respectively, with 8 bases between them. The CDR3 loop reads CASSLIEGTEAFF. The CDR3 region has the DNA TGTGCCAGCAGCTTAATAGAAGGGACTGAAGCTTTCTTT.

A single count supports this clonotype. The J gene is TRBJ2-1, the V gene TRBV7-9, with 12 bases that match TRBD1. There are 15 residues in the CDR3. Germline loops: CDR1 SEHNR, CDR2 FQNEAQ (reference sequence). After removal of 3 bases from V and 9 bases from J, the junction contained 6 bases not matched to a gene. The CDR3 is CASSLEGGQGAEQFF. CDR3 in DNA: TGTGCCAGCAGCTTGGAAGGGGGACAGGGGGCTGAGCAGTTCTTC.

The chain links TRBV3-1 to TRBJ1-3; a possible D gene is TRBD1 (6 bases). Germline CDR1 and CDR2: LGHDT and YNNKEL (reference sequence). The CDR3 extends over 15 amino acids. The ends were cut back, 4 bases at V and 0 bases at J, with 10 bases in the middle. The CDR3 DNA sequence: TGTGCCAGCAGCCCAGACAGGTCCTCTGGAAACACCATATATTTT. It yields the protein CASSPDRSSGNTIYF.

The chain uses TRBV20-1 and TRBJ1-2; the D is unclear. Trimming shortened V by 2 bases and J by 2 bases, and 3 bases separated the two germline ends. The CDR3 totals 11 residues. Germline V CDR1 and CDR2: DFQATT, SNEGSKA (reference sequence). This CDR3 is CSARNNYGYTF. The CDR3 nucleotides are TGCAGTGCTAGAAACAACTATGGCTACACCTTC.

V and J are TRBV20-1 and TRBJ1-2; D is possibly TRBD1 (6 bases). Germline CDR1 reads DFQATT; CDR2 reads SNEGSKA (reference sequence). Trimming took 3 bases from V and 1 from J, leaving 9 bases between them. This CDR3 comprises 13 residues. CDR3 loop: CSASQGFNYGYTF. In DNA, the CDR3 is TGCAGTGCTAGCCAGGGGTTTAACTATGGCTACACCTTC.

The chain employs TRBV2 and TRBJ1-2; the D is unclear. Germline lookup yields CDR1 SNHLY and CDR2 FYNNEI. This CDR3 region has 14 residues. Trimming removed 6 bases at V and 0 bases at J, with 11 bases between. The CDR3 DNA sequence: TGTGCCAGCAGGGGTAGGGCCGCTAACTATGGCTACACCTTC. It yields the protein CASRGRAANYGYTF.

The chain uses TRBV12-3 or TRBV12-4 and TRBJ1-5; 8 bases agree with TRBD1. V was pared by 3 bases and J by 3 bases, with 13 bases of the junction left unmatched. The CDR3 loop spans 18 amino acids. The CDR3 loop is CASSFKGQVAVNNQPQHF. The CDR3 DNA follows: TGTGCCAGCAGTTTTAAGGGACAGGTTGCAGTCAACAATCAGCCCCAGCATTTT.

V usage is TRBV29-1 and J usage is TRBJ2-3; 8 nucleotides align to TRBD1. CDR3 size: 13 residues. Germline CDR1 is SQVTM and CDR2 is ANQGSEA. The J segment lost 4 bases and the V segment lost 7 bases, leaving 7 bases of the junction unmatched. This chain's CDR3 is CSGLDRAPDTQYF. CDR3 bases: TGCAGCGGCCTGGACAGGGCCCCAGATACGCAGTATTTT.

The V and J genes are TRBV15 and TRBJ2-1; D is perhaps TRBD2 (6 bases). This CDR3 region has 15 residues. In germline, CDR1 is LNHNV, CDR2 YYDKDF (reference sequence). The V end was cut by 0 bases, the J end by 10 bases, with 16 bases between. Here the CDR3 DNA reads TGTGCCACCAGCAGAGATCAAGGCGGGGCCGGGGAGCAGTTCTTC. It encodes CATSRDQGGAGEQFF. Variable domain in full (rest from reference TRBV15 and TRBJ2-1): DAMVIQNPRYQVTQFGKPVTLSCSQTLNHNVMYWYQQKSSQAPKLLFHYYDKDFNNEADTPDNFQSRRPNTSFCFLDIRSPGLGDTAMYLCATSRDQGGAGEQFFGPGTRLTVL.

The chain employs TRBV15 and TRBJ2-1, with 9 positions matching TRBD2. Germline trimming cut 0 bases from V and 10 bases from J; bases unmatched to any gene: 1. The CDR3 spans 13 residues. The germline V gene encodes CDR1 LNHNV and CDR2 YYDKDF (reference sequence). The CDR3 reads CATSRDLAGEQFF. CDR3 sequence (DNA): TGTGCCACCAGCAGAGATCTAGCGGGGGAGCAGTTCTTC.

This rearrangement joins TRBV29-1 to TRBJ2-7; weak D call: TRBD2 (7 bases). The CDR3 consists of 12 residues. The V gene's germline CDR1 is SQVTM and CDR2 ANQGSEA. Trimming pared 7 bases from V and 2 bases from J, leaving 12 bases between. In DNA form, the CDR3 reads TGCAGCGCTGAGGGGGGGACCTACGAGCAGTACTTC. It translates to CSAEGGTYEQYF.